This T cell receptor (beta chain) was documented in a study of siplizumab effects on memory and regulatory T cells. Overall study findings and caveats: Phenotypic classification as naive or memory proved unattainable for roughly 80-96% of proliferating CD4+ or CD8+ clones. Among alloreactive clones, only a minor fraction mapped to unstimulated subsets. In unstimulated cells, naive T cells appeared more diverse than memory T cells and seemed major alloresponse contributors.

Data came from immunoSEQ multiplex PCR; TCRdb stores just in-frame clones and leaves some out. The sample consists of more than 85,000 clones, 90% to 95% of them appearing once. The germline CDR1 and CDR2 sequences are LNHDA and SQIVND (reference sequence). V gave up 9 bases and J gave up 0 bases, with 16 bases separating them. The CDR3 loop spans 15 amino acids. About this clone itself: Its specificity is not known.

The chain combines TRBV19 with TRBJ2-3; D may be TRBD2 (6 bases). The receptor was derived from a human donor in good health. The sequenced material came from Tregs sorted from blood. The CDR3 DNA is TGTGCCAGCTCAATTAGCGGAGTCAGCACAGATACGCAGTATTTT. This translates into CASSISGVSTDTQYF.